The 23 T cell receptor beta chains reported below all come from one sample, sequenced in a study of tumor-infiltrating lymphocytes in oesophageal squamous cell carcinoma. TCRdb called the PCR reads again in MiXCR, with one record for every CDR3 protein. This sample carries fewer than 20,000 distinct CDR3 sequences, roughly two fifths of them seen once, and the ten largest clones take 15% to 20%. Sequencing was performed on esophageal tumor tissue. The receptor source for this set is a male donor with esophageal squamous cell carcinoma.

This sequence joins TRBV5-1 and TRBJ2-2; maybe TRBD1 (5 bases). Gene TRBJ1-4 matches the end of the DNA better, so the J call may be wrong. Germline V gene sequence: CDR1 SGHRS, CDR2 YFSETQ. This CDR3 is built from 15 residues. CDR3 region: CASSTQGAGGEKLFF. The DNA for the CDR3 is TGCGCCAGCAGCACTCAGGGCGCGGGTGGTGAAAAACTGTTTTTT.

In this sample, this clonotype turned up many times. The rearrangement links TRBV16 to TRBJ2-1; TRBD2 might be the D (5 bases). In germline, CDR1 is KGHSY, CDR2 FQNENV. Between the trimmed V and J ends, which lost 2 bases and 4 bases, there was a span of 15 bases. The CDR3 covers 16 residues. CDR3 DNA: TGTGCCAGCAGCCAAAGGGTAGCTAGCCTGTACAATGAGCAGTTCTTC. Encoded protein: CASSQRVASLYNEQFF.

The rearrangement uses TRBV7-2 and TRBJ2-2, with TRBD2 matching 8 bases. Germline CDR1 SGHTA, CDR2 FQGNSA. This CDR3 is 16 amino acids long. J lost 3 bases, V lost 1 base, and 4 bases had no gene match. CDR3 coding DNA: TGTGCCAGCAGCTTAGTTCGGGGGGGCGACACCGGGGAGCTGTTTTTT. Residues: CASSLVRGGDTGELFF.

The sample holds one count of this clonotype. The chain uses TRBV15 and TRBJ1-6; D possibly corresponds to TRBD1 (5 bases). CDR3 size: 13 residues. V lost 5 bases and J 13 bases, leaving 15 bases between the germline ends. Germline loops: CDR1 LNHNV, CDR2 YYDKDF (reference sequence). CDR3 nucleotide sequence: TGTGCCACCAGCCTGGGGGACCCCGACCCCCTCCACTTT. Encoded protein: CATSLGDPDPLHF.

The chain couples TRBV6-8 to TRBJ2-5; 8 nucleotides agree with TRBD2. After removal of 6 bases from V and 5 bases from J, the junction contained 8 bases not matched to a gene. The CDR3 covers 14 residues. Looked up from germline, CDR1 is MNHGY and CDR2 is SAAAGT. The CDR3 loop is CASRERTSRETQYF. CDR3 DNA: TGTGCCAGCAGGGAAAGGACTAGCAGGGAGACCCAGTACTTC.

There are many counts of this clonotype. This chain uses TRBV5-6 with TRBJ2-7, with D hard to call. There are 11 residues in the CDR3. The V and J ends lost 2 bases and 7 bases respectively, with 7 bases between them. Per germline, CDR1 SGHDT and CDR2 YYEEEE. This CDR3 is CASSFLVEQYF. The CDR3 bases are TGTGCCAGCAGCTTTTTGGTTGAGCAGTACTTC.

Comments on this clonotype: Possible read error: a much larger clone is one base away. This CDR3 reads CATSSGSGSSNEQYF. In DNA, the CDR3 is TGTGCCACCTCTTCGGGGAGCGGGAGTTCCAATGAGCAGTACTTC. The V call is TRBV10-3, the J call TRBJ2-7; 8 nucleotides line up with TRBD2. This CDR3 contains 15 residues. The V gene's germline CDR1 is ENHRY and CDR2 SYGVKD. The V gene end was trimmed by 10 bases and the J gene end by 7 bases; junction bases not matched to a gene: 18.

This clonotype was observed once. This chain links TRBV6-8 with TRBJ2-7; TRBD1 aligns across 7 bases. Germline CDR1 and CDR2: MNHGY and SAAAGT. This CDR3 has 14 residues. V shed 6 bases and J 2 bases; nucleotides not matched to a gene: 7. Here the CDR3 reads CASSSGTAPYEQYF. In DNA, the CDR3 is TGTGCCAGCAGCTCAGGGACAGCTCCCTACGAGCAGTACTTC.

A remark on this clonotype: Because the CDR3 is missing its conserved closing phenylalanine or tryptophan, this is likely a read error. The limits of the CDR3 on the DNA are not certain, so only TCRdb's listed CDR3 is given. The chain carries TRBV10-3 and TRBJ2-1. The CDR3 is made up of 16 amino acids, end residues included. In germline, CDR1 is ENHRY, CDR2 SYGVKD. The CDR3 sequence is CAISEEFPNYGYTFGS.

This clonotype has ten or more counts. The rearrangement links TRBV12-3 or TRBV12-4 to TRBJ2-3; D not certain. The CDR3 spans 10 residues. Trimming removed 8 bases at V and 6 bases at J, with 6 bases between. The CDR3, as DNA: TGTGCCAGCTCAAGGGATACGCAGTATTTT. Translating it yields CASSRDTQYF.

This clonotype was counted at least ten times. The chain is built from TRBV5-1 and TRBJ2-2; 14 bases map to TRBD2. V shed 3 bases and J 7 bases; nucleotides not matched to a gene: 5. The CDR3 contains 16 residues. CDR1 and CDR2 (germline): SGHRS, YFSETQ. Written as DNA, the CDR3 is TGCGCCAGCAGCTCTGGACTAGCGGGGGGCCACGGGGAGCTGTTTTTT. It codes for CASSSGLAGGHGELFF.

The sample holds many counts of this clonotype. This likely comes from a read error, as the CDR3 has no conserved phenylalanine or tryptophan at its end. Because the CDR3's place on the DNA is in doubt, the DNA is left out and the CDR3 is given as listed by TCRdb. The J gene is TRBJ2-6, the V gene TRBV11-2; the table's D call, TRBD2, was not checked against the DNA. The CDR3 is 8 amino acids in total, end residues counted. The germline V gene encodes CDR1 SGHAT and CDR2 FQNNGV. The CDR3 region is CASSLLLA.

As concerns this clonotype: A much larger clonotype is one base distant, so this may be a read error. The chain uses TRBV2 and TRBJ2-1, with 8 bases lining up with TRBD2. The DNA matches TRBJ2-7 better at its end, which makes the J call doubtful. This CDR3 has 12 residues. From germline, CDR1 is SNHLY and CDR2 FYNNEI. The CDR3 spells CASSGLADEQYF. In DNA, the CDR3 is TGTGCCAGCAGCGGACTAGCTGATGAGCAGTACTTC.

This clonotype was counted at least ten times. The chain has TRBV11-2 and TRBJ2-7, with D possibly matching TRBD2 (6 bases). The germline V gene has CDR1 SGHAT and CDR2 FQNNGV. This CDR3 spans 15 amino acids. Trimming removed 5 bases from V and 0 bases from J, with 14 bases in between. The CDR3 here is CASSPIWDSSYEQYF. The CDR3 DNA sequence: TGTGCCAGCAGCCCAATATGGGACTCCTCCTACGAGCAGTACTTC. Drawing the rest from reference TRBV11-2 and TRBJ2-7, the complete variable domain is EAGVAQSPRYKIIEKRQSVAFWCNPISGHATLYWYQQILGQGPKLLIQFQNNGVVDDSQLPKDRFSAERLKGVDSTLKIQPAKLEDSAVYLCASSPIWDSSYEQYFGPGTRLTVT.

The V and J genes are TRBV5-4 and TRBJ2-1; 9 positions agree with TRBD2. Per the germline V gene, CDR1 is SGHNT and CDR2 is YYREEE (reference sequence). The ends lost 5 bases at V and 4 bases at J; junction bases unmatched: 7. The CDR3 spans 15 residues. The CDR3 nucleotides read TGTGCCAGCAGTAGCGGGAGCACCTTATACAATGAGCAGTTCTTC. Protein: CASSSGSTLYNEQFF. Looking up the rest from reference TRBV5-4 and TRBJ2-1 gives the full variable domain: ETGVTQSPTHLIKTRGQQVTLRCSSQSGHNTVSWYQQALGQGPQFIFQYYREEENGRGNFPPRFSGLQFPNYSSELNVNALELDDSALYLCASSSGSTLYNEQFFGPGTRLTVL.

This clonotype came up many times. The CDR3: CASSYQSSNQPQHF. CDR3 in DNA: TGTGCCAGCAGTTACCAGAGTAGCAATCAGCCCCAGCATTTT. The rearrangement joins TRBV6-6 to TRBJ1-5, with D unclear. V lost 2 bases and J 0 bases, leaving 5 bases between the germline ends. CDR1 is MNHNY, CDR2 SVGAGI, per germline (reference sequence). This CDR3 is built from 14 residues.

Comments on this clonotype: The conserved closing phenylalanine or tryptophan is absent in this CDR3, likely reflecting a read error. Because the CDR3's place on the DNA is in doubt, the DNA is left out and the CDR3 is given as listed by TCRdb. The rearrangement joins TRBV6-1 to TRBJ2-6; the D call TRBD2 from the table was never checked on the DNA. The CDR3 is 8 amino acids in total, end residues counted. Germline assignment: CDR1 MNHNS and CDR2 SASEGT. CDR3 protein: CASSVVTS.

The rearrangement uses TRBV12-3 or TRBV12-4 and TRBJ2-6, with 12 bases identical to TRBD2. The last part of the DNA fits TRBJ2-5 better; the J call may be wrong. The CDR3 totals 17 residues. The CDR3, as DNA: TGTGCCAGCAGTTTAGTGACTAGCGGGAGCCCCAGGGAGACCCAGTACTTC. As protein: CASSLVTSGSPRETQYF.

This clonotype was seen at least ten times. The J gene is TRBJ2-7, the V gene TRBV7-9, with unresolved D. Trimming removed 4 bases at V and 4 bases at J, with 8 bases between. The CDR3 length is 12 residues. Per germline, CDR1 SEHNR and CDR2 FQNEAQ (reference sequence). The CDR3 DNA follows: TGTGCCAGCAGCTCTAACGAGTACGAGCAGTACTTC. This codes for CASSSNEYEQYF.

In this sample, this clonotype is medium-sized. This sequence joins TRBV7-9 and TRBJ2-4; possibly TRBD2 for D (6 bases). Germline assignment: CDR1 SEHNR and CDR2 FQNEAQ (reference sequence). V was shortened by 1 base and J by 8 bases, with 9 bases between the two germline ends. This CDR3 has 13 residues. CDR3 amino acids: CASSLVPGDIQYF. In DNA, the CDR3 is TGTGCCAGCAGCTTAGTTCCGGGGGACATTCAGTACTTC.

The chain employs TRBV7-3 and TRBJ2-3, with a tentative D call TRBD2 (5 bases). The J call is doubtful: the DNA matches TRBJ2-7 better. The germline V gene encodes CDR1 SGHTA and CDR2 FQGTGA. The CDR3 consists of 12 residues. CDR3 in amino acids: CASSPSGVEQYF. The CDR3 DNA sequence: TGTGCCAGCAGCCCCTCCGGGGTCGAGCAGTACTTC.

On this clonotype: The missing conserved phenylalanine or tryptophan at the end of this CDR3 makes a read error likely. No DNA is shown, since the ends of the CDR3 on it are uncertain; the CDR3 is the one TCRdb lists. V usage is TRBV7-3 and J usage is TRBJ2-3; the table's TRBD1 call for D was not verified on the DNA. Counting both end residues, the CDR3 totals 19 amino acids. CDR1 is SGHTA and CDR2 is FQGTGA in the germline V gene. The CDR3 sequence: CASSLFPGTPIYNEQFFGP.

This rearrangement joins TRBV7-2 to TRBJ2-2, with a tentative D call TRBD2 (6 bases). V was shortened by 5 bases and J by 9 bases, with 16 bases between the two germline ends. Germline CDR1 is SGHTA and CDR2 is FQGNSA. This CDR3 has 14 amino acids. CDR3 residues: CASSARDLPWELFF. Written as DNA, the CDR3 is TGTGCCAGCAGCGCCCGGGACTTACCTTGGGAGCTGTTTTTT.